This T cell receptor beta chain was captured by sequencing in a study of blood T cell repertoires in COVID-19. Enrolled through a virtual design, the participants were between about 18 and 89 years of age and came from some 26 US areas. TCRdb's table, derived via immunoSEQ multiplex PCR, lists solely in-frame clones and lacks some. The sample gives 350,000 to 450,000 clones, roughly 89% of which show up once; about 1.7% is in the top ten. The CDR3 runs to 15 residues. Germline CDR1 is SGHTA and CDR2 is FQGTGA. Regarding this clone: The junction departs from germline at one end; a sequencing error may be responsible.

The TCR originated in a woman in her thirties who had recovered from COVID-19. The specimen sequenced was PBMCs or T cells enriched from blood (not recorded which). The genes are TRBV7-3 and TRBJ2-5; maybe TRBD1 (8 bases). This CDR3 reads CASSLTDRGGETQYF. CDR3 sequence (DNA): TGTGCCAGCAGTTTAACTGACAGGGGAGGGGAGACCCAGTACTTC.